Shown below are 20 T cell receptor beta chains from a single sample sequenced in a study of blood T cell repertoires in COVID-19. Using immunoSEQ multiplex PCR, the repertoire was profiled, and TCRdb retains in-frame clones only, with some absent. The table has over 40,000 clones, about 90% seen once. Sequenced: peripheral blood. The source of these receptors is a man between 65 and 85 years old with active COVID-19.

The rearrangement uses TRBV6-5 and TRBJ1-2; 8 bases match TRBD1. The CDR3 totals 11 residues. The ends lost 7 bases at V and 6 bases at J; junction bases unmatched: 1. Germline V gene lookup returns CDR1 MNHEY and CDR2 SVGAGI. The CDR3 DNA sequence: TGTGCCAGCACAGGGGGCGATGGCTACACCTTC. This encodes CASTGGDGYTF.

CDR3 amino acids: CASSPRTGGYEKLFF. The CDR3 DNA reads as TGTGCCAGCAGTCCTCGGACAGGAGGCTATGAAAAACTGTTTTTT. This rearrangement joins TRBV28 to TRBJ1-4; 7 bases are a match to TRBD1. CDR1 and CDR2 from the germline V gene are MDHEN and SYDVKM. This CDR3 region has 15 residues. The J segment lost 6 bases and the V segment lost 5 bases, leaving 9 bases of the junction unmatched.

V is TRBV5-1 and J is TRBJ2-1; D is possibly TRBD1 (5 bases). V shed 0 bases and J shed 2 bases, with 9 bases lying between them. Germline V gene sequence: CDR1 SGHRS, CDR2 YFSETQ. CDR3 size: 15 residues. CDR3 sequence: CASSLARATYNEQFF. For the CDR3, the DNA is TGCGCCAGCAGCTTGGCCAGGGCCACCTACAATGAGCAGTTCTTC.

The rearrangement uses TRBV4-1 and TRBJ2-1; tentatively, D is TRBD2 (5 bases). Deletions cut 1 base from V and 0 bases from J, with 19 bases between. The CDR3 is made up of 19 amino acids. The germline CDR1 and CDR2 sequences are MGHRA and YSYEKL. The CDR3 DNA reads as TGCGCCAGCAGCCAAGGCCTTCTCGGAAGCGGATACTCCTACAATGAGCAGTTCTTC. Translated: CASSQGLLGSGYSYNEQFF.

The chain links TRBV28 to TRBJ1-2; 9 bases are a match to TRBD1. V lost 9 bases, J lost 8 bases, and 19 bases stayed unmatched. The CDR3 covers 16 residues. The germline gives CDR1 MDHEN, CDR2 SYDVKM. The CDR3, as DNA: TGTGCCAGTGGGACAGGGAACGGGATAAGCGGTAGAGGCTACACCTTC. Protein sequence: CASGTGNGISGRGYTF.

The chain has TRBV11-2 and TRBJ1-4, with a weak D call TRBD1 (6 bases). This CDR3 has 13 residues. The germline gives CDR1 SGHAT, CDR2 FQNNGV. The V end was cut by 3 bases, the J end by 8 bases, with 10 bases between. The CDR3 spells CASSLGAREKLFF. DNA for the CDR3: TGTGCCAGCAGCTTGGGGGCGCGGGAAAAACTGTTTTTT.

The V gene is TRBV15, the J gene TRBJ1-5; D remains ambiguous. The CDR3 extends over 15 amino acids. The germline CDR1 and CDR2 sequences are LNHNV and YYDKDF (reference sequence). V shed 0 bases and J shed 6 bases, with 12 bases lying between them. CDR3 sequence reads: CATSRDGGSGQPQHF. The CDR3, as DNA: TGTGCCACCAGCAGAGATGGCGGGTCGGGTCAGCCCCAGCATTTT.

This clone occurred a few times. This sequence joins TRBV5-1 and TRBJ2-7; 7 nucleotides line up with TRBD2. CDR1 and CDR2 (germline): SGHRS, YFSETQ. V was pared by 4 bases and J by 0 bases, with 19 bases of the junction left unmatched. CDR3 length: 19 residues. The CDR3 loop is CASSRRPTSAGLSSYEQYF. In DNA, the CDR3 is TGCGCCAGCAGCCGGAGGCCCACTAGCGCCGGCTTGAGCTCCTACGAGCAGTACTTC.

The V and J genes are TRBV7-2 and TRBJ2-3; 10 bases agree with TRBD2. J gave up 3 bases and V 2 bases, and 5 bases lay outside the gene matches. The CDR3 loop spans 16 amino acids. CDR1 and CDR2 from the germline V gene are SGHTA and FQGNSA. The DNA for the CDR3 is TGTGCCAGCAGCTTATGGAGCGGGGGGGCGACAGATACGCAGTATTTT. Amino acids: CASSLWSGGATDTQYF.

The V call is TRBV5-4, the J call TRBJ2-5; unclear D gene. This CDR3 comprises 12 residues. Deletions cut 1 base from V and 4 bases from J, with 5 bases between. Germline-derived CDR1 and CDR2 are SGHNT and YYREEE (reference sequence). The DNA of the CDR3 is TGTGCCAGCAGCTTGCGTCGAGAGACCCAGTACTTC. Translated: CASSLRRETQYF.

The chain couples TRBV7-9 to TRBJ1-2, with D perhaps matching TRBD1 (5 bases). Germline V gene data show CDR1 as SEHNR and CDR2 as FQNEAQ (reference sequence). The CDR3 length is 16 residues. V was trimmed by 4 bases and J by 2 bases, leaving 17 bases between them. CDR3: CASSSFRWGSNYGYTF. DNA for the CDR3: TGTGCCAGCAGCTCTTTTCGGTGGGGCAGCAACTATGGCTACACCTTC.

This sequence joins TRBV4-2 and TRBJ2-5, with 10 bases aligning to TRBD2. The CDR3 extends over 19 amino acids. V was clipped by 1 base and J by 1 base; unmatched bases: 12. Germline CDR1 is LGHNA and CDR2 is YNFKEQ. The CDR3 DNA is TGTGCCAGCAGCCAAGCCGTAAGCGGGGGGGCAAGGCCCCAAGAGACCCAGTACTTC. This gives the protein CASSQAVSGGARPQETQYF.

This rearrangement joins TRBV5-1 to TRBJ2-7; 7 bases are shared with TRBD1. J was trimmed by 5 bases and V by 4 bases; bases with no gene match: 6. Germline loops: CDR1 SGHRS, CDR2 YFSETQ. The CDR3 sequence is 13 residues long. In DNA, the CDR3 is TGCGCCAGCAGCAGACAGGGTTGGGACGAGCAGTACTTC. Its translation: CASSRQGWDEQYF.

This rearrangement joins TRBV5-1 to TRBJ1-1; TRBD1 agrees at 7 bases. Germline V gene data show CDR1 as SGHRS and CDR2 as YFSETQ. This CDR3 spans 15 amino acids. After removal of 0 bases from V and 3 bases from J, the junction contained 5 bases not matched to a gene. In nucleotides, the CDR3 is TGCGCCAGCAGCTTGGGACAGGGTTGGGACACTGAAGCTTTCTTT. Amino acid sequence: CASSLGQGWDTEAFF.

The chain employs TRBV5-4 and TRBJ2-1; tentative D call: TRBD1 (5 bases). V shed 1 base and J shed 5 bases, with 10 bases lying between them. CDR3 length: 14 amino acids. Germline loops: CDR1 SGHNT, CDR2 YYREEE (reference sequence). CDR3 sequence: CASSLWGGDNEQFF. The CDR3 DNA reads as TGTGCCAGCAGCTTGTGGGGCGGCGACAATGAGCAGTTCTTC.

The chain is built from TRBV9 and TRBJ2-2; D may be TRBD2 (5 bases). Trimming removed 10 bases at V and 0 bases at J, with 13 bases between. The CDR3 has 14 amino acids. Looked up from germline, CDR1 is SGDLS and CDR2 is YYNGEE. CDR3 in amino acids: CAAGRTANTGELFF. CDR3 in DNA: TGTGCCGCCGGACGGACTGCGAACACCGGGGAGCTGTTTTTT.

In the case of this clone: One end of the junction does not line up with germline, which may come from a read error. V usage is TRBV29-1 and J usage is TRBJ1-1; the D is unclear. The CDR3 has 11 residues. Per germline, CDR1 SQVTM and CDR2 ANQGSEA. CDR3 sequence (DNA): TGCAGCGCTGAATGGAGTACTGAAGCTTTCTTT. It codes for CSAEWSTEAFF.

The chain carries TRBV6-5 and TRBJ1-1; 8 bases match TRBD1. V lost 4 bases, J lost 0 bases, and 1 base stayed unmatched. The CDR3 sequence is 14 residues long. Germline V gene sequence: CDR1 MNHEY, CDR2 SVGAGI. The CDR3 loop reads CASSLDRVNTEAFF. CDR3 DNA: TGTGCCAGCAGTTTGGACAGGGTGAACACTGAAGCTTTCTTT.

There are a few counts of this clone. The chain employs TRBV11-2 and TRBJ2-7; D gene ambiguous. This CDR3 spans 12 amino acids. Germline CDR1 and CDR2: SGHAT and FQNNGV. Trimming shortened V by 2 bases and J by 7 bases, and 9 bases separated the two germline ends. The DNA for the CDR3 is TGTGCCAGCAGCTTAAGCGAGGTGGAGCAGTACTTC. Translating gives CASSLSEVEQYF.

The genes are TRBV28 and TRBJ2-3; D possibly corresponds to TRBD1 (5 bases). Germline CDR1 is MDHEN and CDR2 is SYDVKM. This CDR3 is 15 amino acids long. The V and J ends lost 3 bases and 3 bases respectively, with 13 bases between them. The CDR3 is CASSLGRARTDTQYF. The DNA of the CDR3 is TGTGCCAGCAGTTTGGGCAGGGCAAGGACAGATACGCAGTATTTT.